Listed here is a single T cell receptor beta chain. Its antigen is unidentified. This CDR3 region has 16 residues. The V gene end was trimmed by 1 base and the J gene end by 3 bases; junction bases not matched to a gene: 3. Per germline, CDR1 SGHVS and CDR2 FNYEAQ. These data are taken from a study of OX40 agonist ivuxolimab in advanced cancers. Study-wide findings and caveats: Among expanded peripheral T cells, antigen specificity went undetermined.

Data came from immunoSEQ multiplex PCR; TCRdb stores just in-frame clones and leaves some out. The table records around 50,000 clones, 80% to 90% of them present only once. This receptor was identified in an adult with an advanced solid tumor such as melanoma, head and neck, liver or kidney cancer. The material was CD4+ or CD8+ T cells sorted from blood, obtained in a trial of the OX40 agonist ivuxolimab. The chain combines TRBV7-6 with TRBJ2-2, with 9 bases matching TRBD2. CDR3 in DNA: TGTGCCAGCAGCTTAGAACTAGCGGGCTACACCGGGGAGCTGTTTTTT. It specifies CASSLELAGYTGELFF.